This is a list of T cell receptor beta chains from one sample in a study of shared clonotypes between healthy human individuals. Assay: immunoSEQ multiplex PCR; the TCRdb copy retains only in-frame clones and omits some. The repertoire has about 1,500,000 clones, around 97% of them found once; the top ten carry more than 0.9%. Sequenced material: naive CD4+ T cells sorted from blood. Every receptor here comes from a man aged 25 to 40 in good health. CDR3s include the opening cysteine and the closing phenylalanine or tryptophan. Each record gives: J gene, V gene, D gene, clone size, CDR3 DNA, CDR3 protein. The D gene is left open where the match is weak. Expanded clones are given a class, and other clones once, few, many or no size at all.

j_call: TRBJ2-5; v_call: TRBV2; d_call: TRBD2; clone_size: few; cdr3_nt: TGTGCCAGCAGTGAACAAGGTCTTAGCGGGTGGGAGACCCAGTACTTC; cdr3_aa: CASSEQGLSGWETQYF
j_call: TRBJ2-1; v_call: TRBV11-2; d_call: .; clone_size: .; cdr3_nt: TGTGCCAGCAGCTCCCAGCGGATTCTCACCATCCACAATGAGCAGTTCTTC; cdr3_aa: CASSSQRILTIHNEQFF
j_call: TRBJ2-1; v_call: TRBV9; d_call: TRBD2; clone_size: .; cdr3_nt: TGTGCCAGCAGCGCCGAGGAGTGGCGGGAGGAACTCAATGAGCAGTTCTTC; cdr3_aa: CASSAEEWREELNEQFF
j_call: TRBJ2-5; v_call: TRBV18; d_call: .; clone_size: .; cdr3_nt: TGTGCCAGCTCACCACTTGTGGGAGGCCGAGAGACCCAGTACTTC; cdr3_aa: CASSPLVGGRETQYF
j_call: TRBJ2-5; v_call: TRBV5-1; d_call: .; clone_size: .; cdr3_nt: TGCGCCAGCAGCTTGCTGCGAGAGACCCAGTACTTC; cdr3_aa: CASSLLRETQYF
j_call: TRBJ2-7; v_call: TRBV9; d_call: TRBD2; clone_size: .; cdr3_nt: TGTGCCAGCAGCGTAGAGTCGGCGGGGGCCTACGAGCAGTACTTC; cdr3_aa: CASSVESAGAYEQYF
j_call: TRBJ1-4; v_call: TRBV9; d_call: .; clone_size: .; cdr3_nt: TGTGCCAGCAGCGTTAGTCCAACTAATGAAAAACTGTTTTTT; cdr3_aa: CASSVSPTNEKLFF
j_call: TRBJ1-5; v_call: TRBV18; d_call: .; clone_size: .; cdr3_nt: TGTGCCAGCTCACTTTCCGGGGACAACTCCAATCAGCCCCAGCATTTT; cdr3_aa: CASSLSGDNSNQPQHF
j_call: TRBJ1-1; v_call: TRBV5-1; d_call: TRBD1; clone_size: .; cdr3_nt: TGCGCCAGCAGCCTACAGGGGGCCGGGGGGAACACTGAAGCTTTCTTT; cdr3_aa: CASSLQGAGGNTEAFF
j_call: TRBJ2-7; v_call: TRBV6-6; d_call: TRBD2; clone_size: .; cdr3_nt: TGTGCCAGCAGTTACTCTTCTAGCGGGGAATCCTACGAGCAGTACTTC; cdr3_aa: CASSYSSSGESYEQYF